The 30 T cell receptor beta chains reported below all come from one sample, sequenced in a study of cytotoxic CD8 clonotypes in ibrutinib-treated CLL. TCRdb's copy holds only in-frame clones and misses some; the assay was immunoSEQ multiplex PCR. The table lists approximately 45,000 clones, under 75% of them singletons. Sequences were derived from PBMCs, sampled after 12 months of ibrutinib treatment. The receptors originated from a human donor with chronic lymphocytic leukemia.

The V gene is TRBV30, the J gene TRBJ2-7; D perhaps matches TRBD1 (6 bases). V lost 5 bases and J lost 2, with 10 bases in between. The CDR3 totals 12 residues. Germline assignment: CDR1 GTSNPN and CDR2 SVGIG (reference sequence). As DNA, the CDR3 is TGTGCCTGGGGACAGCGTGCCTACGAGCAGTACTTC. Translated: CAWGQRAYEQYF.

This clone was detected only a few times. CDR3 DNA: TGTGCCAGCAGTGAACAGGAACACTCTGGAAACACCATATATTTT. Protein product: CASSEQEHSGNTIYF. The chain uses TRBV11-2 and TRBJ1-3; possible D gene TRBD1, 5 bases. The ends were cut back, 6 bases at V and 0 bases at J, with 12 bases in the middle. The CDR3 runs 15 residues. Looked up from germline, CDR1 is SGHAT and CDR2 is FQNNGV.

This chain links TRBV5-6 with TRBJ2-5; D remains unclear. V gave up 0 bases and J gave up 3 bases, with 9 bases separating them. This CDR3 spans 14 amino acids. Germline lookup yields CDR1 SGHDT and CDR2 YYEEEE. CDR3 residues: CASSLAGWKETQYF. The CDR3 nucleotides are TGTGCCAGCAGCTTGGCCGGCTGGAAAGAGACCCAGTACTTC.

This clone has only a few counts. The J gene is TRBJ1-2, the V gene TRBV7-9, with D possibly matching TRBD1 (5 bases). There are 15 residues in the CDR3. Germline V CDR1 and CDR2: SEHNR, FQNEAQ (reference sequence). With 5 bases removed from V and 4 bases from J, the gap between germline ends came to 17 bases. The CDR3 region has the DNA TGTGCCAGCAGCATAAGGACAACAGAAGTCTATGGCTACACCTTC. Its translation is CASSIRTTEVYGYTF.

A few counts support this clone. The CDR3 sequence is CASSVGGVSDTEAFF. DNA for the CDR3: TGTGCCAGCAGCGTAGGTGGGGTAAGCGACACTGAAGCTTTCTTT. The chain uses TRBV9 and TRBJ1-1; no firm D call. Trimming left V 0 bases short and J 3 bases short, with 12 bases between. From germline, CDR1 is SGDLS and CDR2 YYNGEE. CDR3 length equals 15 residues.

The chain couples TRBV6-5 to TRBJ2-5, with 11 bases fitting TRBD2. Trimming at V came to 2 bases and at J to 4 bases, leaving 6 bases not matched to a gene. This CDR3 is 16 amino acids long. Looked up from germline, CDR1 is MNHEY and CDR2 is SVGAGI. The CDR3 sequence is CASSYPTSGAPETQYF. The CDR3 DNA reads as TGTGCCAGCAGTTACCCGACTAGCGGGGCCCCAGAGACCCAGTACTTC.

CDR3 in amino acids: CASSLGTGSDYGYTF. The CDR3 coding sequence is TGTGCCAGCAGCTTAGGGACAGGGAGCGACTATGGCTACACCTTC. The rearrangement uses TRBV11-1 and TRBJ1-2, with 8 positions matching TRBD1. Trimming took 1 base from V and 3 from J; bases not matched to a gene: 4. Germline V gene sequence: CDR1 SGHAT, CDR2 FQDESV (reference sequence). CDR3 size: 15 residues.

This chain joins TRBV5-1 and TRBJ1-6, with 9 nucleotides matching TRBD1. This CDR3 has 16 residues. The germline CDR1 and CDR2 sequences are SGHRS and YFSETQ. Unmatched junction bases numbered 12, after V lost 4 bases and J lost 10 bases. The CDR3 DNA follows: TGCGCCAGCAGCAGGGAGGGACAGGGAATGGAATCACCCCTCCACTTT. Amino acids: CASSREGQGMESPLHF.

The chain links TRBV19 to TRBJ1-5; the D is unclear. This CDR3 region has 16 residues. Germline CDR1 LNHDA, CDR2 SQIVND (reference sequence). V was cut by 3 bases and J by 0 bases, with 12 bases left in between. CDR3 in amino acids: CASSIRRGYSNQPQHF. CDR3 nucleotides: TGTGCCAGTAGTATCCGGCGGGGATATAGCAATCAGCCCCAGCATTTT.

This clone was picked up one time. V gene TRBV27 combines with J gene TRBJ1-6; D not resolved. The CDR3 consists of 15 residues. Looked up from germline, CDR1 is MNHEY and CDR2 is SMNVEV (reference sequence). Trimming took 6 bases from V and 0 from J, leaving 9 bases between them. The chain's CDR3 is CASSSVYSYNSPLHF. CDR3 DNA sequence: TGTGCCAGCAGCTCGGTTTACTCCTATAATTCACCCCTCCACTTT.

The chain carries TRBV14 and TRBJ1-2; no definite D call. V lost 2 bases and J 4 bases, leaving 17 bases between the germline ends. The germline V gene encodes CDR1 SGHDN and CDR2 FVKESK. The CDR3 loop spans 16 amino acids. Here the CDR3 DNA reads TGTGCCAGCAGCCAAAGTGGAGGGTTAGAGAGCTATGGCTACACCTTC. It specifies CASSQSGGLESYGYTF.

The chain links TRBV30 to TRBJ1-4; TRBD1 matches at 9 bases. Germline-derived CDR1 and CDR2 are GTSNPN and SVGIG (reference sequence). V lost 2 bases to trimming and J lost 5 bases; unmatched junction nucleotides: 3. This CDR3 is built from 14 residues. The CDR3 DNA follows: TGTGCCTGGAGTCGGGGACAGGGAAATGAAAAACTGTTTTTT. Protein product: CAWSRGQGNEKLFF.

This sequence joins TRBV14 and TRBJ2-3; D call uncertain. CDR1 is SGHDN and CDR2 is FVKESK in the germline V gene. Trimming left V 0 bases short and J 1 base short, with 8 bases between. The length of the CDR3 is 15 residues. CDR3 protein: CASSQDSSGTDTQYF. CDR3 nucleotide sequence: TGTGCCAGCAGCCAAGACTCATCGGGCACAGATACGCAGTATTTT.

This clone has more than one count but fewer than ten. This chain connects TRBV7-8 to TRBJ2-7, with 9 bases that match TRBD2. Germline CDR1 SGHVS, CDR2 FQNEAQ. This CDR3 is built from 15 residues. V lost 5 bases, J lost 0 bases, and 5 bases stayed unmatched. CDR3 amino acids: CASSTLAGRSYEQYF. The CDR3 DNA reads as TGTGCCAGCAGCACGCTAGCGGGGCGCTCCTACGAGCAGTACTTC.

The J gene is TRBJ1-5, the V gene TRBV30; D call uncertain. Per germline, CDR1 GTSNPN and CDR2 SVGIG (reference sequence). The CDR3 is made up of 16 amino acids. Between the trimmed V and J ends, which lost 2 bases and 2 bases, there was a span of 16 bases. The CDR3 DNA follows: TGTGCCTGGAGTAGGAGGGTAGGGAGAGGCAATCAGCCCCAGCATTTT. This encodes CAWSRRVGRGNQPQHF.

The genes are TRBV7-3 and TRBJ2-1; 7 bases are a match to TRBD2. Unmatched junction bases numbered 0, after V lost 3 bases and J lost 1 base. Germline CDR1 reads SGHTA; CDR2 reads FQGTGA. The CDR3 length is 14 residues. CDR3 nucleotide sequence: TGTGCCAGCAGCTTGGGGGGGTCCTACAATGAGCAGTTCTTC. It encodes CASSLGGSYNEQFF.

The chain carries TRBV7-3 and TRBJ1-2; D remains unclear. The CDR3 length is 14 residues. V was trimmed by 1 base and J by 11 bases, leaving 17 bases between them. CDR1 is SGHTA and CDR2 is FQGTGA in the germline V gene. DNA of the CDR3: TGTGCCAGCAGCTTAAACCCGGGCGTCGCGGGATACACCTTC. Translating gives CASSLNPGVAGYTF.

The rearrangement joins TRBV5-1 to TRBJ2-7, with D perhaps being TRBD1 or TRBD2 (5 bases each). Trimming shortened V by 0 bases and J by 3 bases, and 10 bases separated the two germline ends. This CDR3 comprises 14 residues. In germline, CDR1 is SGHRS, CDR2 YFSETQ. CDR3 DNA: TGCGCCAGCAGCTTGGACGGGGCAGGCTACGAGCAGTACTTC. Translated: CASSLDGAGYEQYF.

The V call is TRBV7-6, the J call TRBJ1-3, with D unresolved. V shed 6 bases and J shed 2 bases, with 8 bases lying between them. The CDR3 has 13 residues. The V gene's germline CDR1 is SGHVS and CDR2 FNYEAQ. This chain's CDR3 is CASRSGAGNTIYF. The CDR3 DNA reads as TGTGCCAGCAGGTCCGGGGCTGGAAACACCATATATTTT.

This clone was detected only a few times. The chain combines TRBV5-4 with TRBJ1-5; D is perhaps TRBD1 (6 bases). In germline, CDR1 is SGHNT, CDR2 YYREEE (reference sequence). Trimming stripped 4 bases from V and 4 bases from J, with 12 bases between. The CDR3 has 14 amino acids. The CDR3: CASSRQDRNQPQHF. CDR3 bases: TGTGCCAGCAGCCGACAGGATCGTAATCAGCCCCAGCATTTT. Supplemented by reference TRBV5-4 and TRBJ1-5, the full variable domain reads ETGVTQSPTHLIKTRGQQVTLRCSSQSGHNTVSWYQQALGQGPQFIFQYYREEENGRGNFPPRFSGLQFPNYSSELNVNALELDDSALYLCASSRQDRNQPQHFGDGTRLSIL.

This clone turned up a few times. The genes are TRBV19 and TRBJ1-2, with a weak D call TRBD1 (6 bases). The CDR3 extends over 14 amino acids. The ends were cut back, 7 bases at V and 4 bases at J, with 16 bases in the middle. The germline CDR1 and CDR2 sequences are LNHDA and SQIVND (reference sequence). CDR3 in amino acids: CASTPTGGGYGYTF. The CDR3 DNA reads as TGTGCCAGTACTCCTACGGGGGGCGGCTATGGCTACACCTTC.

The gene calls are TRBV21-1 and TRBJ2-3. TRBV21-1 is a pseudogene. CDR3 length: 14 amino acids. For the CDR3, the DNA is TGTGCCAGCAATAACAACGGGGGCGCGGATACGCAGTATTTT. This sequence encodes CASNNNGGADTQYF.

A few counts support this clone. The chain joins TRBV5-6 to TRBJ1-1; D call uncertain. Looked up from germline, CDR1 is SGHDT and CDR2 is YYEEEE. The V end lost 1 base, the J end lost 4 bases, and 11 bases lay between the germline ends. The CDR3 spans 14 residues. CDR3 in DNA: TGTGCCAGCAGCTTGAAGGGAGGAGGCACTGAAGCTTTCTTT. It yields the protein CASSLKGGGTEAFF.

The J gene is TRBJ1-1, the V gene TRBV7-9, with a weak D call TRBD1 (6 bases). With 5 bases removed from V and 0 bases from J, the gap between germline ends came to 19 bases. From germline, CDR1 is SEHNR and CDR2 FQNEAQ (reference sequence). The CDR3 has 17 residues. The CDR3 loop reads CASSQARGGNLNTEAFF. DNA of the CDR3: TGTGCCAGCAGCCAAGCTCGAGGGGGGAATTTGAACACTGAAGCTTTCTTT.

This chain connects TRBV11-3 to TRBJ2-1; maybe TRBD2 (6 bases). Between the trimmed V and J ends, which lost 2 bases and 9 bases, there was a span of 14 bases. Germline CDR1 is SGHNT and CDR2 is YENEEA. The CDR3 length is 14 residues. CDR3: CASSLSGEYPEQFF. The CDR3 DNA sequence: TGTGCCAGCAGCTTATCGGGGGAGTATCCTGAGCAGTTCTTC.

The count of this clone is one. This chain links TRBV5-1 with TRBJ2-5; perhaps D is TRBD1 or TRBD2 (5 bases each). CDR1 SGHRS and CDR2 YFSETQ come from the germline V gene. The CDR3 consists of 15 residues. Trimming took 6 bases from V and 5 from J, leaving 20 bases between them. CDR3 sequence: CASTVSGASVETQYF. CDR3 DNA: TGCGCCAGCACGGTATCCGGGGCATCTGTGGAGACCCAGTACTTC.

The V call is TRBV14, the J call TRBJ2-2; no firm D call. Trimming pared 1 base from V and 3 bases from J, leaving 6 bases between. CDR1 is SGHDN, CDR2 FVKESK, per germline. The length of the CDR3 is 14 residues. The CDR3 sequence is CASSQATYTGELFF. DNA of the CDR3: TGTGCCAGCAGCCAAGCGACTTACACCGGGGAGCTGTTTTTT.

This clone came up a few times. The V call is TRBV7-2, the J call TRBJ1-2; D remains unclear. Per germline, CDR1 SGHTA and CDR2 FQGNSA. V gave up 1 base and J gave up 2 bases, with 20 bases separating them. This CDR3 is 18 amino acids long. The CDR3 region is CASSLDFFWGTGNYGYTF. CDR3 coding DNA: TGTGCCAGCAGCTTAGATTTCTTTTGGGGTACGGGAAACTATGGCTACACCTTC.

V usage is TRBV7-9 and J usage is TRBJ2-7; perhaps TRBD2 as D (6 bases). Per the germline V gene, CDR1 is SEHNR and CDR2 is FQNEAQ (reference sequence). V was pared by 1 base and J by 5 bases, with 12 bases between. The CDR3 spans 14 residues. The CDR3 DNA reads as TGTGCCAGCAGCTTAGGGGGGGTAGTTGACGAGCAGTACTTC. This codes for CASSLGGVVDEQYF.

This sequence joins TRBV9 and TRBJ2-7; 9 nucleotides match TRBD2. This CDR3 spans 18 amino acids. In germline, CDR1 is SGDLS, CDR2 YYNGEE. V lost 5 bases, J lost 0 bases, and 15 bases stayed unmatched. Here the CDR3 DNA reads TGTGCCAGCAGTAAATCCCCCCCTCTAGCGGGGTACTCCTACGAGCAGTACTTC. It yields the protein CASSKSPPLAGYSYEQYF.